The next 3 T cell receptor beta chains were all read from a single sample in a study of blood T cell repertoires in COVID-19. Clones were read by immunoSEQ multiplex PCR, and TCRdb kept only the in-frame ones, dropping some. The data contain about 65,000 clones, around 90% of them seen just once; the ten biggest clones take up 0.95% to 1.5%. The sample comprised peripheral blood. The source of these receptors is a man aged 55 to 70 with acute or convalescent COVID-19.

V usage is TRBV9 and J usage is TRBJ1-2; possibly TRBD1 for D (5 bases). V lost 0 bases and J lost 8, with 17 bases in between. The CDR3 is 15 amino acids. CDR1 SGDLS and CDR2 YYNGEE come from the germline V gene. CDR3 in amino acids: CASSVAGQGSSGYTF. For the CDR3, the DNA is TGTGCCAGCAGCGTAGCTGGTCAGGGTAGTAGCGGCTACACCTTC.

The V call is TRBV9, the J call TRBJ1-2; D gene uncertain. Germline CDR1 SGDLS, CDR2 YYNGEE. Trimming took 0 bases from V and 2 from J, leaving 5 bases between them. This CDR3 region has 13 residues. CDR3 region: CASSVATNYGYTF. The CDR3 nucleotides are TGTGCCAGCAGCGTAGCTACGAACTATGGCTACACCTTC.

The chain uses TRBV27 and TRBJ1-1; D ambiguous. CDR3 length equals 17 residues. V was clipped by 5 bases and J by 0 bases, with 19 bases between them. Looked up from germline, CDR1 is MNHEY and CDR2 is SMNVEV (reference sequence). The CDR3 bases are TGTGCCAGCAGTCCCTATGGCGGTTCACCTATGAACACTGAAGCTTTCTTT. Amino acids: CASSPYGGSPMNTEAFF.